These 23 T cell receptor beta chains were sequenced from one sample in a study of blood T cell repertoires in COVID-19. Only in-frame clones appear in the TCRdb table, and some are missing; sequencing was by immunoSEQ multiplex PCR. The table has roughly 410,000 clones, around 89% seen once. Sequencing was done on a sample of peripheral blood. The source of these receptors is a man aged 35 to 55 with acute or convalescent COVID-19.

J is TRBJ1-5 and V is TRBV30; 7 bases match TRBD1. The CDR3 is made up of 14 amino acids. Germline CDR1 GTSNPN, CDR2 SVGIG (reference sequence). CDR3 nucleotide sequence: TGTGCTGTTGGGACAGCTAATAGCAATCAGCCCCAGCATTTT. Translation gives CAVGTANSNQPQHF.

The chain joins TRBV10-3 to TRBJ2-1; D unresolved. Trimming removed 0 bases from V and 9 bases from J, with 12 bases in between. CDR3 length: 14 residues. CDR1 and CDR2 from the germline V gene are ENHRY and SYGVKD. CDR3 nucleotide sequence: TGTGCCATCAGTGAGTCGGTGGAGCTTGGTGAGCAGTTCTTC. Its translation: CAISESVELGEQFF.

The chain links TRBV28 to TRBJ2-7, with TRBD1 matching 9 bases. Germline V gene lookup returns CDR1 MDHEN and CDR2 SYDVKM. Trimming cost V 5 bases and J 9 bases; bases outside gene matches: 14. The CDR3 has 15 residues. CDR3 DNA sequence: TGTGCCAGCAGTACCCTAGGGACAGGGAATGGAGGGCAGTACTTC. The encoded protein is CASSTLGTGNGGQYF.

The chain joins TRBV19 to TRBJ2-5; 8 nucleotides line up with TRBD1. Germline CDR1 and CDR2: LNHDA and SQIVND (reference sequence). Trimming at V came to 1 base and at J to 3 bases, leaving 7 bases not matched to a gene. This CDR3 region has 16 residues. CDR3 DNA: TGTGCCAGTAGTATAGGGACCGGACAGGGTAAAGAGACCCAGTACTTC. It specifies CASSIGTGQGKETQYF. The whole variable domain, remainder taken from reference TRBV19 and TRBJ2-5, is DGGITQSPKYLFRKEGQNVTLSCEQNLNHDAMYWYRQDPGQGLRLIYYSQIVNDFQKGDIAEGYSVSREKKESFPLTVTSAQKNPTAFYLCASSIGTGQGKETQYFGPGTRLLVL.

The chain carries TRBV12-3 or TRBV12-4 and TRBJ1-6; the D is unclear. This CDR3 has 13 amino acids. Trimming shortened V by 7 bases and J by 4 bases, and 8 bases separated the two germline ends. The CDR3: CASTQTYNSPLHF. The CDR3 DNA reads as TGTGCCAGCACCCAGACTTATAATTCACCCCTCCACTTT.

This chain joins TRBV6-5 and TRBJ2-7; 8 nucleotides match TRBD1. The CDR3 runs to 14 residues. Trimming took 4 bases from V and 4 from J; bases not matched to a gene: 6. CDR1 and CDR2 (germline): MNHEY, SVGAGI. The CDR3 nucleotides are TGTGCCAGCAGTTCCAGGGGGCTCGATTACGAGCAGTACTTC. Its protein product is CASSSRGLDYEQYF.

V is TRBV11-2 and J is TRBJ1-2; a weak D match, TRBD1 (5 bases). CDR3 size: 13 residues. The germline V gene encodes CDR1 SGHAT and CDR2 FQNNGV. The germline V and J ends were trimmed by 0 bases and 10 bases, with 12 bases remaining between them. DNA for the CDR3: TGTGCCAGCAGCTTAGAACCTAGACAGATCTACACCTTC. This codes for CASSLEPRQIYTF.

The rearrangement uses TRBV29-1 and TRBJ1-2; D might be TRBD1 (6 bases). The CDR3 has 12 amino acids. V was clipped by 7 bases and J by 2 bases, with 11 bases between them. Germline CDR1 reads SQVTM; CDR2 reads ANQGSEA. The chain's CDR3 is CSDGTGNYGYTF. In DNA form, the CDR3 reads TGCAGCGATGGAACAGGGAACTATGGCTACACCTTC.

This clone turned up a few times. The chain recombines TRBV5-1 with TRBJ1-1; 8 nucleotides agree with TRBD1. J was trimmed by 6 bases and V by 4 bases; bases with no gene match: 5. Germline values: CDR1 SGHRS, CDR2 YFSETQ. The CDR3 has 13 residues. The CDR3 protein is CASSIGQGAEAFF. The CDR3 bases are TGCGCCAGCAGCATAGGACAGGGTGCTGAAGCTTTCTTT.

This clone was detected only a few times. The rearrangement links TRBV5-1 to TRBJ2-7, with 7 nucleotides matching TRBD1. J was trimmed by 2 bases and V by 1 base; bases with no gene match: 3. Germline V gene lookup returns CDR1 SGHRS and CDR2 YFSETQ. This CDR3 has 14 amino acids. CDR3 protein: CASSLPGTAYEQYF. The DNA of the CDR3 is TGCGCCAGCAGCTTGCCCGGGACAGCCTACGAGCAGTACTTC.

V and J are TRBV7-2 and TRBJ2-7; 8 bases fit TRBD1. This CDR3 contains 15 residues. Germline V CDR1 and CDR2: SGHTA, FQGNSA. V shed 6 bases and J 4 bases; nucleotides not matched to a gene: 11. CDR3 sequence (DNA): TGTGCCAGCAGTCCATGGACAGGGACCCTTTACGAGCAGTACTTC. Translated, it gives CASSPWTGTLYEQYF.

The chain has TRBV27 and TRBJ2-7, with no clear D. The CDR3 sequence is 14 residues long. The germline V gene encodes CDR1 MNHEY and CDR2 SMNVEV (reference sequence). V was shortened by 0 bases and J by 6 bases, with 12 bases between the two germline ends. The CDR3, as DNA: TGTGCCAGCAGTTTATCATGGCCCCCCCGCGAGCAGTACTTC. Amino acids: CASSLSWPPREQYF.

V usage is TRBV7-2 and J usage is TRBJ1-4; D ambiguous. The V end was cut by 2 bases, the J end by 8 bases, with 12 bases between. There are 14 residues in the CDR3. Germline CDR1 SGHTA, CDR2 FQGNSA. The CDR3 region is CASSLMGSAEKLFF. DNA of the CDR3: TGTGCCAGCAGCTTAATGGGTAGCGCCGAAAAACTGTTTTTT.

This clone was seen many times. This sample includes further DNA sequences coding for the same CDR3. The V call is TRBV29-1, the J call TRBJ2-3, with D maybe TRBD1 (5 bases). From germline, CDR1 is SQVTM and CDR2 ANQGSEA. Trimming removed 3 bases at V and 3 bases at J, with 10 bases between. There are 13 residues in the CDR3. CDR3 coding DNA: TGCAGCGTTGACCAGGGTGGGACAGATACGCAGTATTTT. Residues: CSVDQGGTDTQYF.

The V and J genes are TRBV28 and TRBJ1-3; D is unresolved. Between the trimmed V and J ends, which lost 3 bases and 0 bases, there was a span of 18 bases. CDR1 and CDR2 from the germline V gene are MDHEN and SYDVKM. CDR3 size: 18 residues. CDR3 protein: CASSFRRWRAPSGNTIYF. DNA for the CDR3: TGTGCCAGCAGTTTTCGACGTTGGAGGGCCCCCTCTGGAAACACCATATATTTT.

The chain carries TRBV30 and TRBJ1-2; D unclear. This CDR3 region has 13 residues. Trimming took off 2 bases at V and 6 bases at J, with 13 bases between the two ends. Per germline, CDR1 GTSNPN and CDR2 SVGIG (reference sequence). CDR3 in DNA: TGTGCCTGGAGTTCCCGGGGTGACGATGGCTACACCTTC. It encodes CAWSSRGDDGYTF. The variable domain in full, with the rest retrieved from reference TRBV30 and TRBJ1-2, is SQTIHQWPATLVQPVGSPLSLECTVEGTSNPNLYWYRQAAGRGLQLLFYSVGIGQISSEVPQNLSASRPQDRQFILSSKKLLLSDSGFYLCAWSSRGDDGYTFGSGTRLTVV.

This chain joins TRBV28 and TRBJ1-2, with 10 bases lining up with TRBD1. The V gene's germline CDR1 is MDHEN and CDR2 SYDVKM. Germline trimming cut 8 bases from V and 5 bases from J; bases unmatched to any gene: 11. The CDR3 extends over 15 amino acids. The CDR3 coding sequence is TGTGCCAGCGGCAGACAGGGGGCGAAGGGATATGGCTACACCTTC. It encodes CASGRQGAKGYGYTF.

A few counts support this clone. The chain has TRBV23-1 and TRBJ1-5; no clear D gene. TRBV23-1 is noted as an ORF with a role that remains uncertain. CDR3 length: 15 residues. V lost 3 bases, J lost 1 base, and 10 bases lay in between. This CDR3 reads CASSQRGQSNQPQHF. For the CDR3, the DNA is TGCGCCAGCAGTCAGCGCGGGCAGAGCAATCAGCCCCAGCATTTT.

The rearrangement links TRBV28 to TRBJ1-1, with TRBD1 matching over 7 bases. The CDR3 loop spans 15 amino acids. Germline V lookup: CDR1 MDHEN, CDR2 SYDVKM. The junction had 7 bases not matched to a gene; V was cut back by 6 bases and J by 0 bases. The chain's CDR3 is CASSQTGMVNTEAFF. Written as DNA, the CDR3 is TGTGCCAGCAGCCAGACAGGGATGGTGAACACTGAAGCTTTCTTT.

This rearrangement joins TRBV10-3 to TRBJ1-2; D ambiguous. CDR3 length: 13 amino acids. CDR1 ENHRY and CDR2 SYGVKD come from the germline V gene. The V gene lost 4 bases and the J gene lost 8 bases, with 14 bases spanning the gap. This CDR3 is CAISVAGKGGYTF. CDR3 sequence (DNA): TGTGCCATCAGTGTAGCCGGGAAGGGCGGCTACACCTTC.

CDR3 residues: CASGTGQGGTEAFF. CDR3 bases: TGTGCTAGTGGTACAGGTCAAGGGGGCACTGAAGCTTTCTTT. The chain combines TRBV12-5 with TRBJ1-1; a possible D gene is TRBD1 (6 bases). The CDR3 is 14 residues long. From germline, CDR1 is LGHNT and CDR2 FRNRAP. Trimming took 5 bases from V and 4 from J, leaving 14 bases between them.

V is TRBV27 and J is TRBJ1-5; D is perhaps TRBD1 (6 bases). The CDR3 runs to 14 residues. Per the germline V gene, CDR1 is MNHEY and CDR2 is SMNVEV (reference sequence). Trimming removed 6 bases at V and 3 bases at J, with 12 bases between. The CDR3 spells CASSLRGFNQPQHF. DNA for the CDR3: TGTGCCAGCAGCCTCAGGGGATTCAATCAGCCCCAGCATTTT.

J is TRBJ2-7 and V is TRBV7-8, with D possibly TRBD1 on 6 matching bases. The CDR3 loop spans 13 amino acids. Between the trimmed V and J ends, which lost 1 base and 9 bases, there was a span of 13 bases. Germline CDR1 SGHVS, CDR2 FQNEAQ. CDR3 region: CASSLVKARGQYF. The CDR3 nucleotides are TGTGCCAGCAGCTTAGTGAAGGCCAGGGGGCAGTACTTC.